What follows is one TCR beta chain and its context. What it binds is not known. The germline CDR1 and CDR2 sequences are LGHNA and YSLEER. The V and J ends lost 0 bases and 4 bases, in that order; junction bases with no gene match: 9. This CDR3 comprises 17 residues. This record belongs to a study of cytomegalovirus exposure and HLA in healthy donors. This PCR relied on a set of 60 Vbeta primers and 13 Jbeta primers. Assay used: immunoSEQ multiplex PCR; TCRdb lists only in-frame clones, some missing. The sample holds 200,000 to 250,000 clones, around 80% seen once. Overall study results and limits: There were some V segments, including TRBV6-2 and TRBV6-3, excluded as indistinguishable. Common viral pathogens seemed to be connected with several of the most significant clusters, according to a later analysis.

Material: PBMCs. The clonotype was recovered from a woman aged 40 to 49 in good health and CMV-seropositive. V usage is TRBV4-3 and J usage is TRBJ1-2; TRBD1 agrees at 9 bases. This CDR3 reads CASSQDRTGVRFYGYTF. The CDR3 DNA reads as TGCGCCAGCAGCCAAGATCGGACAGGGGTTCGTTTCTATGGCTACACCTTC.